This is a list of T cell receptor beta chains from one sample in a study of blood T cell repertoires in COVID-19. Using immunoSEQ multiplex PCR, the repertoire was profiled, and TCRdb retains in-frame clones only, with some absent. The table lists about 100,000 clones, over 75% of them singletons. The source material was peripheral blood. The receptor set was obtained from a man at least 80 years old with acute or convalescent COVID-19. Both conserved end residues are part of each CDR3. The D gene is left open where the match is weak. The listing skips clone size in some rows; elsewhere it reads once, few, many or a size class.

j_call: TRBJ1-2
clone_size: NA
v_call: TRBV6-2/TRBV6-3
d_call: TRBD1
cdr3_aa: CASSYPGQGGYTF
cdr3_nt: TGTGCCAGCAGTTATCCTGGACAGGGAGGCTACACCTTC

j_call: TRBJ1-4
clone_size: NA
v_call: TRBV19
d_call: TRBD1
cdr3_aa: CASTTSGTDNEKLFF
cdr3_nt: TGTGCCAGTACTACATCCGGGACAGATAATGAAAAACTGTTTTTT

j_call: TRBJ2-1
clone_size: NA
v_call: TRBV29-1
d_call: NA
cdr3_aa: CSVGSAGTQQFF
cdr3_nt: TGCAGCGTTGGATCCGCCGGGACTCAGCAGTTCTTC

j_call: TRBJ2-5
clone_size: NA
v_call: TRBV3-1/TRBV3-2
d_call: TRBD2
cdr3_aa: CASDESLGGAETQYF
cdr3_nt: TGTGCCAGCGACGAGTCCCTCGGGGGGGCAGAGACCCAGTACTTC

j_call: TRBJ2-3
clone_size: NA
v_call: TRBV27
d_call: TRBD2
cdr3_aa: CASSPLRTSGSTDTQYF
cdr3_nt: TGTGCCAGCAGTCCCCTTCGGACTAGCGGGAGCACAGATACGCAGTATTTT

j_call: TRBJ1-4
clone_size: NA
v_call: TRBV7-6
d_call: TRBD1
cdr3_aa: CASSSGQGTANEKLFF
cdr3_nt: TGTGCCAGCAGCTCCGGACAGGGGACAGCTAATGAAAAACTGTTTTTT

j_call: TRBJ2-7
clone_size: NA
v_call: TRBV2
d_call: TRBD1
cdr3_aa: CASLIQGQGLYSHF
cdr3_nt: TGTGCCAGCCTAATCCAGGGACAGGGATTATATAGTCACTTC

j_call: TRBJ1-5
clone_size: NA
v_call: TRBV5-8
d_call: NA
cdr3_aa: CASSLDGGALYQPQHF
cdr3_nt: TGTGCCAGCAGCTTGGACGGGGGGGCGCTTTATCAGCCCCAGCATTTT

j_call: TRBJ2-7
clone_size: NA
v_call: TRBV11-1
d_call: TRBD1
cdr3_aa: CASSLGRQGPQYF
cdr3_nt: TGTGCCAGCAGCCTAGGGAGACAGGGGCCCCAGTACTTC

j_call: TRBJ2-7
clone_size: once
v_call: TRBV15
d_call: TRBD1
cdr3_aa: CATSRGDRAYEQYF
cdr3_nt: TGTGCCACCAGCAGAGGGGACAGAGCCTACGAGCAGTACTTC

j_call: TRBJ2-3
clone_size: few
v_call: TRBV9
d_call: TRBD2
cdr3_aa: CASSPPGLARDTQYF
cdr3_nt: TGTGCCAGCAGCCCACCGGGACTAGCAAGAGATACGCAGTATTTT

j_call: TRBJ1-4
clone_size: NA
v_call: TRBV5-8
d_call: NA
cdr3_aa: CAVGPGLTNEKLFF
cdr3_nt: TGTGCCGTCGGACCAGGGTTGACTAATGAAAAACTGTTTTTT

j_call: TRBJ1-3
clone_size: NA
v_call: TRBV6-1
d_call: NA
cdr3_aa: CASSEVDSPGNTIYF
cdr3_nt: TGTGCCAGCAGTGAAGTCGACAGTCCTGGAAACACCATATATTTT

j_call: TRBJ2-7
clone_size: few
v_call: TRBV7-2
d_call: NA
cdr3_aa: CASSLKVGVSYEQYF
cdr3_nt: TGTGCCAGCAGCTTAAAAGTGGGAGTCTCCTACGAGCAGTACTTC

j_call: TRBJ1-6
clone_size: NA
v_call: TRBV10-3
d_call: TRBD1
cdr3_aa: CAISSDRAGSPLHF
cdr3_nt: TGTGCCATCAGTAGTGACAGGGCGGGATCACCCCTCCACTTT

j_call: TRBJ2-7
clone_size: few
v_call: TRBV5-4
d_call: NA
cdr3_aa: CASSLEASYEQYF
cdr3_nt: TGTGCCAGCAGCTTAGAGGCATCCTACGAGCAGTACTTC

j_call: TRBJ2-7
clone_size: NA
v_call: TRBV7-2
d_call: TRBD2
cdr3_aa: CASSLAGTYEQYF
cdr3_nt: TGTGCCAGCAGTCTAGCGGGGACGTACGAGCAGTACTTC